This T cell receptor (beta chain) was observed in a study of memory CD8 T cells in hepatitis C reinfection. Study-wide context: A couple of donors resolved primary infection, then developed chronic reinfection. Pre-reinfection sampling occurred 55 to 20 weeks ahead of detected reinfection. Study-wide points: With five or six donors, public clonotype conclusions could not be definitive.

Specified time point: pre-reinfection, 55 to 20 weeks before reinfection detection. The sorted cells went straight to TCR sequencing with no prior in vitro expansion. With respect to this clone: Antigen specificity is unknown.

TCRdb's copy holds only in-frame clones and misses some; the assay was immunoSEQ multiplex PCR. The top ten clones hold more than 0.8% of a sample with tens of thousands of clones, roughly 91% of them seen once. The specimen was naive CD8+ T cells sorted from blood. The receptor was isolated from a man aged 18 to 29 with hepatitis C virus infection.

The CDR3 reads CASSSLYRGMETQYF. CDR3 sequence (DNA): TGTGCCAGCAGCTCCCTCTACAGGGGGATGGAGACCCAGTACTTC. The chain links TRBV7-9 to TRBJ2-5, with 8 bases fitting TRBD1. From germline, CDR1 is SEHNR and CDR2 FQNEAQ (reference sequence). V trimming: 4 bases; J trimming: 5 bases; junction bases outside the gene matches: 9. The CDR3 length is 15 residues.